Below, one T cell receptor beta chain is given with its context. No antigen is known for it. Base qualities are not provided; no much larger clone lies one nucleotide away. The record originates from a study of tumor-infiltrating lymphocytes in localized non-small cell lung cancer listed by TCRdb under 2021. General notes on the study: Several histologies were represented in the cohort, which also included both smokers and never-smokers as well as patients whose samples were collected after neoadjuvant chemotherapy. In total, the ICON cohort was made up of under 180 surgical patients who had localized non-small cell lung cancer and whose tumors were resected. TCR sequencing was one of several integrated assays, alongside flow cytometry, multiplex immunofluorescence, RNA-seq, exome sequencing and proteomics, applied to the same patients. A total of approximately 50 patients were part of the paired comparison of immunoSEQ T-cell fraction between tumor and uninvolved lung. Each patient provided resected tumor tissue plus uninvolved lung tissue from the same patient, with the uninvolved lung tissue described as non-adjacent to the tumor. Study-level results and caveats: Because assay coverage varied across patients depending on available tissue quantity, TCR sequencing was performed for only a subset of the cohort. Because different pieces of the same tissue were used for different assays, technical variation could not be separated from intratumor heterogeneity. Recurrence-free survival showed no association with tumor T-cell fraction measured by TCR sequencing (p = 0.61). The TCR-derived T-cell fraction showed no difference between the flow cytometry-defined immunotypes IM1 (good prognosis) and IM2 (poor prognosis). Higher T cell infiltration in tumors than in uninvolved lung tissue was supported by TCRbeta sequencing, consistent with immunofluorescence CD3 counts.

V and J are truncated by 5 bases and 3 bases respectively, leaving an intervening sequence of 15 bases. From the cysteine up to the phenylalanine, the CDR3 has a length of 15 residues. The entry retains the CDR3 DNA only, 45 bases that are in frame from base 1. Per the germline V gene, MGHRA is the CDR1 and YSYEKL is the CDR2. Enrollment in ICON was initiated in early 2016, and the last patient was enrolled in September 2018. In a subcohort of approximately 76 patients, fresh tumor and matched uninvolved tissue were collected for in-depth immune analyses, with TCR sequencing among those analyses. TCR sequencing was performed on DNA isolated from bulk tissue, without cell sorting. The immunoSEQ assay used for TCR sequencing gave the T-cell fraction in both tumor and uninvolved lung tissue. Per the authors' processing: In the survival analysis, patients were divided into a high T-cell fraction group (upper tertile) and a low T-cell fraction group (lower two tertiles), and the two groups were compared using a log-rank test. Paired tumor versus uninvolved lung differences in T-cell fraction were tested with a signed-rank test. Sourced from immuneACCESS, this table was stored by TCRdb with only in-frame sequences that have V and J called. A share of the clones is absent; for the studies checked, an unresolved V gene accounts for under half, and the remainder has no known explanation. Clone size and the V and J calls come from that table; the DNA yielded D and trimming. This sample has over 14,000 clones in its table, and about four fifths of those were observed once. Approximately 2.6% of the sample belongs to the ten largest clones.

The sequence was obtained from a human donor with non-small cell lung cancer. The rearranged chain carries TRBV4-1 and TRBJ2-3; a tentative D call is TRBD1 (6 bases match). Sequencing was performed on lung tumor tissue. Here the CDR3 is given as CASSGTFTGTDTQYF. The DNA is TGCGCCAGCAGCGGCACCTTTACAGGGACAGATACGCAGTATTTT.